This TCR beta chain is from a study of shared clonotypes between healthy human individuals. With ten immunoSEQ deep assay plates, unsorted PBMC DNA underwent sequencing. As processed by the authors: Junction-only sequences produced by ImmunoSEQ had no quality scores, so filtering differed. The table came from immunoSEQ multiplex PCR; TCRdb's copy has only in-frame clones and leaves some out. V, J and clone size reflect that table, while D and trimming were determined from the DNA. This sample has about half a million clones, with approximately 78% found just once. Trimming cost V 3 bases and J 0 bases, with 3 bases left between them. Germline lookup yields CDR1 SGHAT and CDR2 FQNNGV. This CDR3 region has 13 residues.

This sequence was found in a woman aged 40 to 50 in good health. Some clones in this sample may be carry-over from other donors' samples. Sequenced input: PBMCs. V usage is TRBV11-2 and J usage is TRBJ1-5; D is ambiguous. The CDR3 DNA sequence: TGTGCCAGCAGCTTTGATAGCAATCAGCCCCAGCATTTT. Translating it yields CASSFDSNQPQHF.